These 15 T cell receptor beta chains share one sample of origin, sequenced in a study of early T cells in non-severe SARS-CoV-2 infection. TCRdb ran MiXCR on the 5' RACE reads and lists one entry per CDR3 protein. The sample lists about 71,000 distinct CDR3 sequences, about 14% occurring once. The sequencing used whole blood, collected at baseline. These receptors came from an adult who was a healthcare worker with PCR-confirmed SARS-CoV-2 infection or an uninfected control (not recorded which).

The CDR3 sequence is CASSSLGRRSGNTIYF. As DNA, the CDR3 is TGTGCCAGCAGTAGCTTGGGACGGCGCTCTGGAAACACCATATATTTT. The gene calls are TRBV2 and TRBJ1-3, with a tentative D call TRBD1 (5 bases). V lost 5 bases, J lost 0 bases, and 14 bases lay in between. The CDR3 is 16 residues long. CDR1 is SNHLY and CDR2 is FYNNEI in the germline V gene.

This clonotype has ten or more counts. This sequence joins TRBV20-1 and TRBJ2-3, with a weak D call TRBD2 (6 bases). The CDR3 runs 13 residues. V was clipped by 2 bases and J by 5 bases, with 11 bases between them. In germline, CDR1 is DFQATT, CDR2 SNEGSKA (reference sequence). DNA of the CDR3: TGCAGTGCTAGAACCGGGAGTCAAGATACGCAGTATTTT. Protein sequence: CSARTGSQDTQYF.

This clonotype has more than one count but fewer than ten. V is TRBV20-1 and J is TRBJ1-5, with D perhaps matching TRBD1 (6 bases). The V end was cut by 6 bases, the J end by 4 bases, with 16 bases between. There are 14 residues in the CDR3. Looked up from germline, CDR1 is DFQATT and CDR2 is SNEGSKA (reference sequence). CDR3 coding DNA: TGCAGTGCGAGCCCCACAGGGACGAATCAGCCCCAGCATTTT. It codes for CSASPTGTNQPQHF.

CDR3 bases: TGTGCCAGCGCCCCCGGGACGACTAAGGGGTTCCTCCACTTT. This translates into CASAPGTTKGFLHF. V gene TRBV7-9 combines with J gene TRBJ1-6; D is perhaps TRBD1 (5 bases). The V end was cut by 8 bases, the J end by 15 bases, with 23 bases between. There are 14 residues in the CDR3. The V gene's germline CDR1 is SEHNR and CDR2 FQNEAQ (reference sequence).

This clonotype has at least ten counts. CDR3 protein: CATTPTGTNNEQFF. Written as DNA, the CDR3 is TGTGCCACGACCCCGACCGGGACAAACAATGAGCAGTTCTTC. The V and J genes are TRBV24-1 and TRBJ2-1, with D possibly TRBD1 on 6 matching bases. CDR3 size: 14 residues. The germline CDR1 and CDR2 sequences are KGHDR and SFDVKD. Trimming took 10 bases from V and 5 from J, leaving 17 bases between them.

The V call is TRBV20-1, the J call TRBJ1-1, with D hard to call. This CDR3 is 12 amino acids long. Trimming pared 0 bases from V and 8 bases from J, leaving 10 bases between. Germline assignment: CDR1 DFQATT and CDR2 SNEGSKA (reference sequence). CDR3 nucleotide sequence: TGCAGTGCTAGAGATGGGCGGCTAGAAGCTTTCTTT. It encodes CSARDGRLEAFF.

This clonotype was recorded at least ten times. The chain joins TRBV4-1 to TRBJ1-3, with D perhaps matching TRBD1 (6 bases). Trimming removed 0 bases from V and 2 bases from J, with 8 bases in between. The CDR3 has 15 residues. Germline V gene lookup returns CDR1 MGHRA and CDR2 YSYEKL. The CDR3 loop is CASSQDRGAGNTIYF. In DNA form, the CDR3 reads TGCGCCAGCAGCCAAGATAGGGGGGCTGGAAACACCATATATTTT.

The chain joins TRBV9 to TRBJ2-1; 7 positions agree with TRBD1. After removal of 4 bases from V and 10 bases from J, the junction contained 5 bases not matched to a gene. CDR3 length: 12 amino acids. Germline lookup yields CDR1 SGDLS and CDR2 YYNGEE. Here the CDR3 DNA reads TGTGCCAGCAGCTCCAGCAGGGGGGAGCAGTTCTTC. Encoded protein: CASSSSRGEQFF.

This clonotype was detected only a few times. The rearrangement links TRBV6-2 or TRBV6-3 to TRBJ2-7, with unresolved D. Germline V lookup: CDR1 MNHEY, CDR2 SVGEGT. Trimming removed 5 bases from V and 5 bases from J, with 7 bases in between. This CDR3 is 11 amino acids long. CDR3 nucleotides: TGTGCCAGCAGTAAGTTCGACGAGCAGTACTTC. This gives the protein CASSKFDEQYF.

The chain carries TRBV3-1 and TRBJ2-3; 7 nucleotides align to TRBD2. Germline loops: CDR1 LGHDT, CDR2 YNNKEL (reference sequence). The CDR3 totals 19 residues. V gave up 0 bases and J gave up 0 bases; unmatched junction bases: 12. The CDR3 bases are TGTGCCAGCAGCCAAGATCGCGCCTTGGGGGGGGATAGCACAGATACGCAGTATTTT. As protein: CASSQDRALGGDSTDTQYF.

The rearrangement uses TRBV6-1 and TRBJ1-2, with 7 bases aligning to TRBD1. CDR1 MNHNS and CDR2 SASEGT come from the germline V gene. Trimming took 6 bases from V and 4 from J; bases not matched to a gene: 5. CDR3 size: 13 residues. CDR3 sequence reads: CASRDGQAYGYTF. DNA of the CDR3: TGTGCCAGCAGAGATGGACAGGCCTATGGCTACACCTTC.

This clonotype has a handful of counts. The rearrangement links TRBV7-8 to TRBJ2-1; TRBD1 is a possible D gene (6 bases). Germline V gives CDR1 SGHVS, CDR2 FQNEAQ. There are 16 residues in the CDR3. Trimming cost V 2 bases and J 5 bases, with 16 bases left between them. Written as DNA, the CDR3 is TGTGCCAGCAGCTTATTATTGGCAGGGGTTAACAATGAGCAGTTCTTC. This translates into CASSLLLAGVNNEQFF.

This clonotype was recorded a few times. The chain links TRBV19 to TRBJ2-3; 11 nucleotides align to TRBD2. CDR1 is LNHDA, CDR2 SQIVND, per germline (reference sequence). With V trimmed by 3 bases and J by 4 bases, 6 bases remained unmatched. CDR3 length: 16 amino acids. The CDR3 DNA reads as TGTGCCAGTAGTATCCTAGCGGGAGGTATCGCAGATACGCAGTATTTT. Protein product: CASSILAGGIADTQYF.

The chain uses TRBV5-1 and TRBJ2-5; TRBD1 matches at 9 bases. Trimming took 4 bases from V and 2 from J; bases not matched to a gene: 6. Germline lookup yields CDR1 SGHRS and CDR2 YFSETQ. The CDR3 contains 15 residues. The CDR3 loop is CASSTGGLVQETQYF. The CDR3 DNA reads as TGCGCCAGCAGCACAGGGGGCTTAGTACAAGAGACCCAGTACTTC.

The sample holds a few counts of this clonotype. This chain links TRBV7-2 with TRBJ2-2; D possibly corresponds to TRBD2 (6 bases). V was cut by 5 bases and J by 0 bases, with 13 bases left in between. The CDR3 totals 16 residues. Germline V lookup: CDR1 SGHTA, CDR2 FQGNSA. The CDR3 loop reads CASSARDWANTGELFF. DNA of the CDR3: TGTGCCAGCAGCGCCCGGGACTGGGCGAACACCGGGGAGCTGTTTTTT.